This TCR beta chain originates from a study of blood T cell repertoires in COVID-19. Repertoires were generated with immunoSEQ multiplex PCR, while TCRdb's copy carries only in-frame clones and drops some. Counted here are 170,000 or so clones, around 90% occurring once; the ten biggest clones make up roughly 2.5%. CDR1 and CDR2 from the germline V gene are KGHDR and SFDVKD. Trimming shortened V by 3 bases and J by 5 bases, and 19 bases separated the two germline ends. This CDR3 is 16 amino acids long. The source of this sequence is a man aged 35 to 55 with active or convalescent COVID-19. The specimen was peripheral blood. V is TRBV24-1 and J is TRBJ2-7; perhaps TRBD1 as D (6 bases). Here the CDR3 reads CATSDPKDRKGDEQYF. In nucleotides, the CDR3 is TGTGCCACCAGTGATCCCAAGGACAGAAAGGGTGACGAGCAGTACTTC.